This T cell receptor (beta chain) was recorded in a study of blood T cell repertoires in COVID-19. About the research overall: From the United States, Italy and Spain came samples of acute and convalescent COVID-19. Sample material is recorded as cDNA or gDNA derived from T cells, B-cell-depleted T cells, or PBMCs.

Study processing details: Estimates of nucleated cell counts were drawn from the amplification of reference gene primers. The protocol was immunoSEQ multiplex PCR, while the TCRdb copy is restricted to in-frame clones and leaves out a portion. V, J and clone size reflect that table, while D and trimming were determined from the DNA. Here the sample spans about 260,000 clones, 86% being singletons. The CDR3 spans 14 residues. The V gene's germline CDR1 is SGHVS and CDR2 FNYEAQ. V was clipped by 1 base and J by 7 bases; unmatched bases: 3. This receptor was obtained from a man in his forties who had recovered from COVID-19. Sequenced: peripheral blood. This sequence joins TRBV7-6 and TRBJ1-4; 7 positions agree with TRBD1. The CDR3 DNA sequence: TGTGCCAGCAGCTTAGGACAGGGTGGTGAAAAACTGTTTTTT. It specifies CASSLGQGGEKLFF.